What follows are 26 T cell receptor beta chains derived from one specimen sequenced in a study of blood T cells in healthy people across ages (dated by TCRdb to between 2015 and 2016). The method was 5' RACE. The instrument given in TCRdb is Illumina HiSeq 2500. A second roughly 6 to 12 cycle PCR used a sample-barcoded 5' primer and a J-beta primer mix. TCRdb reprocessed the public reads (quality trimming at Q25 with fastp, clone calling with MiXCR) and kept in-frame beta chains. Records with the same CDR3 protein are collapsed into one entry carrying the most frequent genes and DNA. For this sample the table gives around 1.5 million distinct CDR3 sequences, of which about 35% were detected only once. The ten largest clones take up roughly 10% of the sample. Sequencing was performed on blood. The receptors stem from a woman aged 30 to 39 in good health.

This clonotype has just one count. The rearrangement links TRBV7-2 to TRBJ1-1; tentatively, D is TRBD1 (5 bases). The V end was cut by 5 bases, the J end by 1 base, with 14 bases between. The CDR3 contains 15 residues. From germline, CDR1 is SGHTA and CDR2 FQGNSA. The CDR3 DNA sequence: TGTGCCAGCAGCCTCAAAGGGGCGGGGAACACTGAAGCTTTCTTT. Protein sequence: CASSLKGAGNTEAFF.

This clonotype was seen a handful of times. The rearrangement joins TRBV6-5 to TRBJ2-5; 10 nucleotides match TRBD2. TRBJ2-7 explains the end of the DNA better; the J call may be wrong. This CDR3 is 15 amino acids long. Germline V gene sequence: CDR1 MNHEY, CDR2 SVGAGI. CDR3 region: CASSYSPSGGYEQYF. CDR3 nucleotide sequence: TGTGCCAGCAGTTACTCTCCTAGCGGGGGTTACGAGCAGTACTTC.

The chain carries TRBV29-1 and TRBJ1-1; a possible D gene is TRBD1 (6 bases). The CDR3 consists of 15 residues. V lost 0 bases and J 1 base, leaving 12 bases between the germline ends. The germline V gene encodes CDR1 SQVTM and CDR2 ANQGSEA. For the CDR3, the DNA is TGCAGCGTTGAAGAACGGGGACATAGGAACACTGAAGCTTTCTTT. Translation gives CSVEERGHRNTEAFF.

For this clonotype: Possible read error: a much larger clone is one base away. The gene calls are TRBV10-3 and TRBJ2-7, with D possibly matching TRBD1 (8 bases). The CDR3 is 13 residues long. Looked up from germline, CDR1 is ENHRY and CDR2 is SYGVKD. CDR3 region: CTISGTGSYEQYF. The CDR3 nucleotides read TGTACCATCAGCGGGACAGGTAGCTACGAGCAGTACTTC.

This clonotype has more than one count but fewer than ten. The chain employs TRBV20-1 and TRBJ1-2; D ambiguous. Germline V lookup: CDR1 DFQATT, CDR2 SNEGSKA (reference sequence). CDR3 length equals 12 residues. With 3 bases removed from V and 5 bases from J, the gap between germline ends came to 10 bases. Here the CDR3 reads CSARVYSYGYTF. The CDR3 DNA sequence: TGCAGTGCTAGGGTATACAGTTATGGCTACACCTTC.

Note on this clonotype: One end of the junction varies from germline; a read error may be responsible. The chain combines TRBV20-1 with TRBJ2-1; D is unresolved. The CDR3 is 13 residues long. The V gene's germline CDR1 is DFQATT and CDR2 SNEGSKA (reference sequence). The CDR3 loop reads CSTTLPGYDEQFF. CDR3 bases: TGCAGTACCACCCTACCGGGCTACGATGAGCAGTTCTTC.

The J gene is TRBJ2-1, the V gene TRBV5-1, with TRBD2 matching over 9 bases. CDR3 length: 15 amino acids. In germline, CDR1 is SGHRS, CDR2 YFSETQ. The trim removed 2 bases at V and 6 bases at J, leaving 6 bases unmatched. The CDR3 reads CASSFGGGGSNEQFF. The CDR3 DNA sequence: TGCGCCAGCAGCTTTGGCGGGGGGGGCAGCAATGAGCAGTTCTTC.

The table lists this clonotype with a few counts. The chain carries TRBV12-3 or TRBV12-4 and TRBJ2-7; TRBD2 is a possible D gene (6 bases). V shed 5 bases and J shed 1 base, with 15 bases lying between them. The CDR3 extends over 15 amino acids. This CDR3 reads CASSPVASASYEQYF. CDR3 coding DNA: TGTGCCAGCAGTCCTGTGGCTAGCGCTTCCTACGAGCAGTACTTC.

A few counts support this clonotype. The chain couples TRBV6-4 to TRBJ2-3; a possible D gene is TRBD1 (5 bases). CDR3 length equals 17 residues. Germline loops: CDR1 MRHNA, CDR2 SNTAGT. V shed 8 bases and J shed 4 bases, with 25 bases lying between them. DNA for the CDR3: TGTGCCAGCGCGGCAGGGCTCCCCCCGGAGAGCCCAGATACGCAGTATTTT. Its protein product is CASAAGLPPESPDTQYF.

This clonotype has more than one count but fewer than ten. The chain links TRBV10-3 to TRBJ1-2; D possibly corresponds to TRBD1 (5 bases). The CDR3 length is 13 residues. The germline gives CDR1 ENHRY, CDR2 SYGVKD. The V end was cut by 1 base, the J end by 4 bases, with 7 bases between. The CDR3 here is CAISEFGGYGYTF. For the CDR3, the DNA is TGTGCCATCAGTGAGTTTGGGGGCTATGGCTACACCTTC.

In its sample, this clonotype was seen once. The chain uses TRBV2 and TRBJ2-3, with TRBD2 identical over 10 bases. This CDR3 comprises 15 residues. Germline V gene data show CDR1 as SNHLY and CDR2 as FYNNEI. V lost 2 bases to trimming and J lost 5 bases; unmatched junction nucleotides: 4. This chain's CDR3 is CASSESGGAVDTQYF. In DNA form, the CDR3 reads TGTGCCAGCAGTGAAAGCGGGGGGGCGGTAGATACGCAGTATTTT.

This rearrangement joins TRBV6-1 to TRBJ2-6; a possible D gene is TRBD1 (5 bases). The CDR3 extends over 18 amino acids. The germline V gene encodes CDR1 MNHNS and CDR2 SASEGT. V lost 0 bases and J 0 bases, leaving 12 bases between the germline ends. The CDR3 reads CASSEAGVVNSGANVLTF. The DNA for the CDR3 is TGTGCCAGCAGTGAAGCAGGGGTGGTTAACTCTGGGGCCAACGTCCTGACTTTC.

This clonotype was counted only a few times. This chain's CDR3 is CASSMRGNANYGYTF. The CDR3 bases are TGTGCCAGTAGCATGCGGGGAAACGCTAACTATGGCTACACCTTC. J is TRBJ1-2 and V is TRBV2, with D unclear. CDR1 and CDR2 from the germline V gene are SNHLY and FYNNEI. CDR3 length: 15 amino acids. V shed 9 bases and J shed 0 bases, with 17 bases lying between them. Variable domain in full (rest from reference TRBV2 and TRBJ1-2): EPEVTQTPSHQVTQMGQEVILRCVPISNHLYFYWYRQILGQKVEFLVSFYNNEISEKSEIFDDQFSVERPDGSNFTLKIRSTKLEDSAMYFCASSMRGNANYGYTFGSGTRLTVV.

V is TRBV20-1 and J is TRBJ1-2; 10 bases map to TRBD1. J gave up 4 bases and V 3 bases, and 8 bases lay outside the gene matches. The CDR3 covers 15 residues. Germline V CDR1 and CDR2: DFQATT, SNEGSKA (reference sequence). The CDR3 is CSARFSGTGAYGYTF. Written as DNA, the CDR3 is TGCAGTGCTAGGTTTTCCGGGACAGGGGCCTATGGCTACACCTTC.

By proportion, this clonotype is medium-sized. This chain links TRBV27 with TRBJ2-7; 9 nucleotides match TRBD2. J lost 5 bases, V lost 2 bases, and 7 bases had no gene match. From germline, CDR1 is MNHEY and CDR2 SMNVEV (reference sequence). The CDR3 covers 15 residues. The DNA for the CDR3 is TGTGCCAGCAGTTTACGGATAGCGGGAGTCCACGAGCAGTACTTC. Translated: CASSLRIAGVHEQYF.

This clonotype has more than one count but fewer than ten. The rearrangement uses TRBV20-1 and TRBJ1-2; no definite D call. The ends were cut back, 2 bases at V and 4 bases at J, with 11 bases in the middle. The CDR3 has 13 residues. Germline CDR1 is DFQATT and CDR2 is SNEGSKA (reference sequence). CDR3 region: CSARSTESYGYTF. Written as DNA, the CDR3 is TGCAGTGCTAGAAGTACAGAAAGCTATGGCTACACCTTC.

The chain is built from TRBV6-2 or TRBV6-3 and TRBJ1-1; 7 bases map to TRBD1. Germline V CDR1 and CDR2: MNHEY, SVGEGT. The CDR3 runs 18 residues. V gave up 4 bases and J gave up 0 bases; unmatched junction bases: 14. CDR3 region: CASSSYRGKSKLNTEAFF. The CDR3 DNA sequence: TGTGCCAGCAGTTCCTACAGGGGAAAGTCAAAATTGAACACTGAAGCTTTCTTT.

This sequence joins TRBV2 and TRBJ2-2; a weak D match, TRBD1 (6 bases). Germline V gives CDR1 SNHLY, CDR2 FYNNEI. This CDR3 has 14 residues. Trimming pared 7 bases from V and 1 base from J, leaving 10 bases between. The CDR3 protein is CASNHRVNTGELFF. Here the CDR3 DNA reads TGTGCCAGCAACCACAGGGTGAACACCGGGGAGCTGTTTTTT.

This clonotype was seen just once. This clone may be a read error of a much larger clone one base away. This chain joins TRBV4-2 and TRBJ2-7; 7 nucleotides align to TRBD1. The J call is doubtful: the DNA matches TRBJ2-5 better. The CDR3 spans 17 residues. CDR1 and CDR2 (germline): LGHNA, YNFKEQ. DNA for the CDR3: TGTGCCAGCAACCAAGAGGGGGACAGCGGAGACTTAGAGACCCAGTACTTC. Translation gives CASNQEGDSGDLETQYF.

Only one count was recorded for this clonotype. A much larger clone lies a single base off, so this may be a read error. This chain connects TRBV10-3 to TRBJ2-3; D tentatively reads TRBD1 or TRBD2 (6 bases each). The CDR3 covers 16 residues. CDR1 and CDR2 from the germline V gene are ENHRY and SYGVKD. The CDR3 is CVISESRRGLTDTQYF. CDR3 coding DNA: TGTGTCATCAGTGAGTCGAGACGGGGGCTGACAGATACGCAGTATTTT.

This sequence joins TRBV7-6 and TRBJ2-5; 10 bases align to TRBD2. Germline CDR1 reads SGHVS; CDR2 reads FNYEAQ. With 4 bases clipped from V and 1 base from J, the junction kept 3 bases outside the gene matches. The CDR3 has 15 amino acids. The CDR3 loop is CASSWGLAPQETQYF. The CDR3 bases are TGTGCCAGCAGCTGGGGACTAGCGCCCCAAGAGACCCAGTACTTC.

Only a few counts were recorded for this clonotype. DNA of the CDR3: TGTGCCTGGAGTGTCGCGAGCGGGGGGCTAACAGATACGCAGTATTTT. Protein product: CAWSVASGGLTDTQYF. V is TRBV30 and J is TRBJ2-3, with TRBD2 matching over 9 bases. The germline V gene has CDR1 GTSNPN and CDR2 SVGIG (reference sequence). The CDR3 is 16 amino acids. The V segment lost 0 bases and the J segment 3 bases; nucleotides outside the gene matches: 7.

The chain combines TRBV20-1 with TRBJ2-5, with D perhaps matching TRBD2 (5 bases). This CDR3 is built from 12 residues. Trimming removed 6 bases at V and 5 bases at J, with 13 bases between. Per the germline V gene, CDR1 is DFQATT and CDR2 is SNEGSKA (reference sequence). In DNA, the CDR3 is TGCAGTGCCACGGACTCGGCGGAGACCCAGTACTTC. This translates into CSATDSAETQYF.

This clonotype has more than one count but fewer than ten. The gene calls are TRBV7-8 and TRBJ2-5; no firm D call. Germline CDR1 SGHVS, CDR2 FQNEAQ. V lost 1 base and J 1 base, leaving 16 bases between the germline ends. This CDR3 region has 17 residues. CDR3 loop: CASSLGLVGSTQETQYF. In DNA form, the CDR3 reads TGTGCCAGCAGCTTAGGGCTCGTGGGGTCCACCCAAGAGACCCAGTACTTC.

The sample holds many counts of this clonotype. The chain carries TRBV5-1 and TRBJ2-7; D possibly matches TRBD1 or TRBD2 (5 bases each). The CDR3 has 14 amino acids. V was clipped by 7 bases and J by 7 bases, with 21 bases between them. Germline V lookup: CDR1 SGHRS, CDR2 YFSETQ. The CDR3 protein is CASSTGTAAREQYF. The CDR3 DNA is TGCGCCAGCTCCACCGGGACCGCGGCTCGGGAGCAGTACTTC.

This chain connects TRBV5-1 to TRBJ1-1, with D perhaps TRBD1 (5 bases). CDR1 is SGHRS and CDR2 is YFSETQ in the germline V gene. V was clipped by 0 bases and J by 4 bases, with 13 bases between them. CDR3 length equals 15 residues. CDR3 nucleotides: TGCGCCAGCAGCTTGGGCCCTCAGGGATTCACTGAAGCTTTCTTT. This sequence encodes CASSLGPQGFTEAFF.